This T cell receptor (beta chain) was found in a study of T cell responses to AZD1222 COVID-19 vaccine. About the research overall: Pooled in the analysis were second doses at about 4 or about 12 weeks.

With respect to this clone: Its antigen is unknown.

Regarding the study as a whole: Reports indicate that nearly half of spike-specific TCRs are directed at unmutated variant regions. Donors were mostly white British, more females; clonal diversity possibly underestimated. Just a handful of people given AZD1222 tested seropositive at baseline.

The CDR3 has 13 residues. The V end lost 3 bases, the J end lost 3 bases, and 9 bases lay between the germline ends. CDR1 is MGHDK and CDR2 is SYGVNS in the germline V gene. Repertoires were generated with immunoSEQ multiplex PCR, while TCRdb's copy carries only in-frame clones and drops some. The table shows around 160,000 clones, with 91% occurring only once. V usage is TRBV25-1 and J usage is TRBJ2-7; D unresolved. This receptor was identified in an adult in good health. The sequencing here drew on peripheral blood, taken on day 0 of AZD1222 vaccination. The CDR3 loop reads CASSDKAYYEQYF. CDR3 DNA: TGTGCCAGCAGTGATAAGGCCTACTACGAGCAGTACTTC.